This T cell receptor (beta chain) was recorded in a study of T-cell reconstitution after alpha-beta-depleted transplantation in children (TCRdb year 2016). For context, the study as a whole: Using TCR repertoire profiling, the study followed T-cell immune reconstitution in a quantitative way in children after TCRalphabeta/CD19-depleted allogeneic hematopoietic cell transplantation. The full study reports these points: Over the following months the frequencies of hyperexpanded clones went down, and after one year T-cell counts and TCRbeta diversity were mostly credited to newly produced T cells. About two months after transplant, the apparently early recovery of alphabetaT-cell counts reportedly depended on just several hundred clones that had expanded rapidly and came from non-depleted graft cells. The high TCRbeta diversity at day 60 in some patients was ascribed to recipient T cells and intrathymic progenitors that had survived conditioning.

From the cysteine up to the phenylalanine, the CDR3 has a length of 17 residues. The entry retains the CDR3 DNA only, 51 bases that are in frame from base 1. CDR1 and CDR2 are read off the germline V gene as SGHRS and YFSETQ. V trim: 4 bases; J trim: 0 bases; unmatched bases: 9. The meaning of the sample's treatment or condition label: allogeneic hematopoietic cell transplantation with graft depleted of TCRalphabeta T cells and CD19 B cells. Transplant recipients were children who received TCRalphabeta/CD19-depleted allogeneic hematopoietic cell grafts. This clonotype was found a few times. Its antigen remains unidentified. No base qualities exist here, and no much larger clone lies one base off it. Library preparation used PCR. This sample was sequenced with an Illumina HiSeq 2500. TCR libraries were prepared with molecular barcoding, using unique molecular identifiers to normalize TCRbeta repertoire quantification. TCRdb reprocessing: public reads trimmed at Q25 with fastp, clones called with MiXCR, in-frame beta chains kept. Each CDR3 protein appears once, grouped with its most common genes and DNA. The sample table contains 95,000 to 150,000 distinct CDR3 sequences; only one count was recorded for approximately 22% of them. The ten largest clones capture 10% of the sample.

The origin of this receptor is a male patient between 2 and 10 years old who had a stem cell transplant for chronic granulomatous disease, so the T cells may come from the graft donor. The V and J segments used are TRBV5-1 and TRBJ2-2; 7 nucleotides in the junction match TRBD2. The sequencing used PBMCs, mostly from graft donor cells, collected 180 days after TCRalphabeta/CD19-depleted stem cell transplant. The DNA reads TGCGCCAGCAGCATGAGGAGCGCGGGAGCGAACACCGGGGAGCTGTTTTTT. The encoded protein is CASSMRSAGANTGELFF.